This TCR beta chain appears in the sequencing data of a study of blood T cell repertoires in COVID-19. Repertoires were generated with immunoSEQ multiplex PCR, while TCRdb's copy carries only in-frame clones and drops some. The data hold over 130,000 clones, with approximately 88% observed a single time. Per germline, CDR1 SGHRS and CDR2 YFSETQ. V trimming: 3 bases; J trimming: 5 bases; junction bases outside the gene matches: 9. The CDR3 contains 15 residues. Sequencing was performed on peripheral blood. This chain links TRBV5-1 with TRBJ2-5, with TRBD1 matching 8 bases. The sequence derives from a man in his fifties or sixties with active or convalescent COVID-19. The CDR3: CASSSGGTGGETQYF. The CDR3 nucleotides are TGCGCCAGCAGCTCTGGGGGGACAGGCGGCGAGACCCAGTACTTC.